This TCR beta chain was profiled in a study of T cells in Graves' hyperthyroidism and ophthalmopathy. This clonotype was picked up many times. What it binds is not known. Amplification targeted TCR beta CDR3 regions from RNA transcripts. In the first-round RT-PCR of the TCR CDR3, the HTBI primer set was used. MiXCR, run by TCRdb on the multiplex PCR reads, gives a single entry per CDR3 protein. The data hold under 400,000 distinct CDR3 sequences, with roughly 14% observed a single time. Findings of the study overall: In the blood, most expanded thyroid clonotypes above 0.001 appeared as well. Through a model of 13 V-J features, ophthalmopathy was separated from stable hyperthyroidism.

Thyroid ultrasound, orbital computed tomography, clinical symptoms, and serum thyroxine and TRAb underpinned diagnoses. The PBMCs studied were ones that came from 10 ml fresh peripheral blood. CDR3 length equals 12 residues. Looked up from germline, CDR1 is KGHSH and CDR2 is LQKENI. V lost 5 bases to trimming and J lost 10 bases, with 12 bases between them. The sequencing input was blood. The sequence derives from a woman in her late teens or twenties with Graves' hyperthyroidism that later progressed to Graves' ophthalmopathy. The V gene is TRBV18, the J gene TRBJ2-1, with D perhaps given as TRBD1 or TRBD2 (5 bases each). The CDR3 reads CASSTRDREQFF. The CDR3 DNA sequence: TGTGCCAGCTCAACCCGGGACCGGGAGCAGTTCTTC.